Listed below are T cell receptor beta chains from one sample, sequenced in a study of OX40 agonist ivuxolimab in advanced cancers. Clones were read by immunoSEQ multiplex PCR, and TCRdb kept only the in-frame ones, dropping some. The repertoire holds tens of thousands of clones, with roughly nine tenths as singletons. The sequenced sample was CD4+ or CD8+ T cells sorted from blood, obtained in a trial of the OX40 agonist ivuxolimab. The receptors shown here come from an adult with an advanced solid tumor such as melanoma, head and neck, liver or kidney cancer. Each CDR3 is given with its conserved first and last residue.

14 TRBV7-9 CASSLGISGNTIYF
16 TRBV27 CASSRSFSSSGNTIYF
13 TRBV7-9 CASNRDSSYEQYF
16 TRBV4-2 CASSQDRAGSYNEQFF
15 TRBV4-3 CASSRDSANTGELFF
13 TRBV9 CASSVVGGGEQFF
11 TRBV11-2 CASSFRSGYTF
15 TRBV11-2 CASSLRGQGNEKLFF
12 TRBV5-6 CASSLVGETQYF
18 TRBV7-8 CASNTEPSGRGLAGELFF
14 TRBV9 CASSIGPLGETQYF